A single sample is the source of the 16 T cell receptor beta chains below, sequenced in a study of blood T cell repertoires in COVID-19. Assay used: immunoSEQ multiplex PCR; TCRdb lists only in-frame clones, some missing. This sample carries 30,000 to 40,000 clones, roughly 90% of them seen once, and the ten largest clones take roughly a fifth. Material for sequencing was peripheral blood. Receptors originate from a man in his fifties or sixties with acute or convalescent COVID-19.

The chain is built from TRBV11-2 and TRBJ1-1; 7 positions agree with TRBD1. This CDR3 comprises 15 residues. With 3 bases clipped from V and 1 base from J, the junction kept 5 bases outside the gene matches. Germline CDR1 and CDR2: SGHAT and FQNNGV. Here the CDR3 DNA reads TGTGCCAGCAGCTTTCGGGACAGCTGGAACACTGAAGCTTTCTTT. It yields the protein CASSFRDSWNTEAFF.

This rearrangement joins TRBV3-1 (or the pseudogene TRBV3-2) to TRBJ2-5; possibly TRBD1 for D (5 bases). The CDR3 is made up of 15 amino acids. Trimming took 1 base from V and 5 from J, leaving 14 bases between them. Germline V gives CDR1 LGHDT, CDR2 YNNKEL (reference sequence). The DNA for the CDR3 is TGTGCCAGCAGCCAAGGATGGATTGCAGGGGAGACCCAGTACTTC. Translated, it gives CASSQGWIAGETQYF.

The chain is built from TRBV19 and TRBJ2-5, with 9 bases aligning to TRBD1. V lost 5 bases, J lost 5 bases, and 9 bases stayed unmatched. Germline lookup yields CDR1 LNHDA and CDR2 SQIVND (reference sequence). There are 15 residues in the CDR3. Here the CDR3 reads CASSFHRGREETQYF. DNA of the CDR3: TGTGCCAGTAGTTTCCACAGGGGGCGGGAGGAGACCCAGTACTTC.

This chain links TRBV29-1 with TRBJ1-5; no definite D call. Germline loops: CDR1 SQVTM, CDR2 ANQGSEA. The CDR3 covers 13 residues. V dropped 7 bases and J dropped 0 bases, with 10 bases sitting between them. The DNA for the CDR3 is TGCAGCGCTATGCGGGATAGCAATCAGCCCCAGCATTTT. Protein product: CSAMRDSNQPQHF. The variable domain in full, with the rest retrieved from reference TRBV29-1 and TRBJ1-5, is SAVISQKPSRDICQRGTSLTIQCQVDSQVTMMFWYRQQPGQSLTLIATANQGSEATYESGFVIDKFPISRPNLTFSTLTVSNMSPEDSSIYLCSAMRDSNQPQHFGDGTRLSIL.

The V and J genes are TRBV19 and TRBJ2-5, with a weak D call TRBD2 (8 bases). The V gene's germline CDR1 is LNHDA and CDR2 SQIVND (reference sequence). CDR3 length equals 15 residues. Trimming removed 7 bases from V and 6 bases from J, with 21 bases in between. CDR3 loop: CASTPGGREGQTQYF. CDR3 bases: TGTGCCAGTACCCCAGGGGGACGGGAGGGGCAGACCCAGTACTTC. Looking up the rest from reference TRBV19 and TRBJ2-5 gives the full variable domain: DGGITQSPKYLFRKEGQNVTLSCEQNLNHDAMYWYRQDPGQGLRLIYYSQIVNDFQKGDIAEGYSVSREKKESFPLTVTSAQKNPTAFYLCASTPGGREGQTQYFGPGTRLLVL.

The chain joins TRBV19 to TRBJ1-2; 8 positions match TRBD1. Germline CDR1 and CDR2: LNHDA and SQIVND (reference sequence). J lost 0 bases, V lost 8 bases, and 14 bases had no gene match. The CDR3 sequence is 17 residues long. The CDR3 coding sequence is TGTGCCAGTCAAACTAGGGGGACAGGAGGAGCTAACTATGGCTACACCTTC. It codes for CASQTRGTGGANYGYTF.

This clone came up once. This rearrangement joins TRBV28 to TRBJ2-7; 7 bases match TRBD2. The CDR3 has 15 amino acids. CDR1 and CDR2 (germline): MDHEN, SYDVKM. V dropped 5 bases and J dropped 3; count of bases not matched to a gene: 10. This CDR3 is CASSTTSRGVYEQYF. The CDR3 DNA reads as TGTGCCAGCAGTACGACTAGCCGGGGCGTCTACGAGCAGTACTTC.

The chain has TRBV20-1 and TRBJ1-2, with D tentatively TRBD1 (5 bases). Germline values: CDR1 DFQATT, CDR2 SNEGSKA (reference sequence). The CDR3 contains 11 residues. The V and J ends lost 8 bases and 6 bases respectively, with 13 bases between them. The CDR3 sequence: CSPPSGNGYTF. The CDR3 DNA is TGCAGTCCCCCGTCAGGGAATGGCTACACCTTC.

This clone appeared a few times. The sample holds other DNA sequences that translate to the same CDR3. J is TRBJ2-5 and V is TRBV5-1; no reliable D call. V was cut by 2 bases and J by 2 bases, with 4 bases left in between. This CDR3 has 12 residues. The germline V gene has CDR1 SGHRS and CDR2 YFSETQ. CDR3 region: CASSLQQETQYF. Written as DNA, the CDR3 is TGCGCCAGCAGCTTACAACAAGAGACCCAGTACTTC.

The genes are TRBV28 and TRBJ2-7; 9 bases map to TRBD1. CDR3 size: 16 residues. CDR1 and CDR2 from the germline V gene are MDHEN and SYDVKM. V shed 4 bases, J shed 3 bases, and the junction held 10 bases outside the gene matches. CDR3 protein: CASSYAVGQGNYEQYF. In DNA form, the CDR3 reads TGTGCCAGCAGTTACGCCGTGGGACAGGGTAACTACGAGCAGTACTTC.

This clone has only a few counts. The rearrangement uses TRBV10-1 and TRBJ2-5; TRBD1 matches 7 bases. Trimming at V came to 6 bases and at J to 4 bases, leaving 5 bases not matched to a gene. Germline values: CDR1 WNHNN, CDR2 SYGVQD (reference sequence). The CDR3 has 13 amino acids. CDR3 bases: TGCGCCAGCAGCTACAGGGGAATAGAGACCCAGTACTTC. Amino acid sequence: CASSYRGIETQYF.

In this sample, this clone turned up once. CDR3 DNA: TGTGCCAGCAGGGGTAGCGGGAATGAAAAACTGTTTTTT. Translating it yields CASRGSGNEKLFF. V and J are TRBV2 and TRBJ1-4; D not resolved. The CDR3 sequence is 13 residues long. Germline V lookup: CDR1 SNHLY, CDR2 FYNNEI. V was clipped by 6 bases and J by 5 bases, with 10 bases between them.

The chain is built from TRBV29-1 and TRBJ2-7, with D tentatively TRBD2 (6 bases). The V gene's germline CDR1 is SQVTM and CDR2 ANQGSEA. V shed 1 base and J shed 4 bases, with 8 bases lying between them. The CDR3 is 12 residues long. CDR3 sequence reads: CSVEGGGYEQYF. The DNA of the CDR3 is TGCAGCGTTGAAGGGGGAGGATACGAGCAGTACTTC.

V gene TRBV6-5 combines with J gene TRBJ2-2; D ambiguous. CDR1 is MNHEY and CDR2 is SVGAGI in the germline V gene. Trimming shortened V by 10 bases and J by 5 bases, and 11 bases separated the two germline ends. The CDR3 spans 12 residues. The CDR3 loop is CATLEITGELFF. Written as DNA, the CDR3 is TGTGCCACCCTTGAGATAACCGGGGAGCTGTTTTTT.

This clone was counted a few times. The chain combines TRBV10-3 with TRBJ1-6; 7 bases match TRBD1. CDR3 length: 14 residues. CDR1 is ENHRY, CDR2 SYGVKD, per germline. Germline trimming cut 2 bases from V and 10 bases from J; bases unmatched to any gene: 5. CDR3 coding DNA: TGTGCCATCAGTGAGGAGGGGGCGGACTCACCCCTCCACTTT. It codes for CAISEEGADSPLHF.

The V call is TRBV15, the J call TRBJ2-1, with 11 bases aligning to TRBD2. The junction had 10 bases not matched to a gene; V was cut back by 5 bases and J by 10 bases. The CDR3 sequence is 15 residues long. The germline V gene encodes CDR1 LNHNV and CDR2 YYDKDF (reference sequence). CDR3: CATSEVAGGRREQFF. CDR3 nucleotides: TGTGCCACCAGCGAAGTAGCGGGAGGGCGGCGGGAGCAGTTCTTC.